The 20 T cell receptor beta chains listed next were all sequenced from one sample in a study of T cells in Graves' hyperthyroidism and ophthalmopathy. Amplified TCR beta CDR3 regions derived from RNA transcripts. In the first-round RT-PCR of the TCR CDR3, the HTBI primer set was used. TCRdb analysed the multiplex PCR reads with MiXCR anew, one entry per CDR3 protein. The data show about 700,000 distinct CDR3 sequences, 13% to 15% seen once. Sequencing was carried out using blood. The source of these receptors is a woman younger than 30 with Graves' hyperthyroidism.

This sequence joins TRBV4-3 and TRBJ2-2, with TRBD2 identical over 11 bases. Germline V CDR1 and CDR2: LGHNA, YSLEER. The CDR3 sequence is 17 residues long. J was trimmed by 5 bases and V by 4 bases; bases with no gene match: 9. The CDR3 loop reads CASSPATSGSWTGELFF. Written as DNA, the CDR3 is TGCGCCAGCAGCCCTGCCACTAGCGGGAGTTGGACCGGGGAGCTGTTTTTT.

This clonotype came up many times. The chain combines TRBV7-9 with TRBJ2-4; TRBD2 matches at 7 bases. Germline V CDR1 and CDR2: SEHNR, FQNEAQ (reference sequence). The CDR3 consists of 16 residues. The CDR3 DNA reads as TGTGCTGATCGGGGGAGGGAGGCCCCTCAAAAAAACATTCAGTACTTC. This sequence encodes CADRGREAPQKNIQYF.

This clonotype occurred a few times. The rearrangement uses TRBV7-2 and TRBJ2-7, with TRBD2 matching over 10 bases. Germline assignment: CDR1 SGHTA and CDR2 FQGNSA. This CDR3 is 15 amino acids long. J lost 3 bases, V lost 2 bases, and 4 bases had no gene match. The CDR3 DNA is TGTGCCAGCAGCTTATGGTCTAGCGGGAGCTACGAGCAGTACTTC. Its protein is CASSLWSSGSYEQYF.

Ten or more counts support this clonotype. The V gene is TRBV27, the J gene TRBJ2-1; 11 bases are a match to TRBD2. This CDR3 region has 20 residues. Trimming at V came to 5 bases and at J to 7 bases, leaving 22 bases not matched to a gene. Germline-derived CDR1 and CDR2 are MNHEY and SMNVEV (reference sequence). CDR3 protein: CASSAASLLAGVGGLNEQFF. As DNA, the CDR3 is TGTGCCAGCAGTGCGGCCAGCCTACTAGCGGGAGTAGGGGGATTAAATGAGCAGTTCTTC.

The rearrangement links TRBV10-2 to TRBJ1-5; D ambiguous. Germline-derived CDR1 and CDR2 are WSHSY and SAAADI. V lost 7 bases and J 4 bases, leaving 17 bases between the germline ends. This CDR3 is built from 15 residues. The CDR3 protein is CASTSDGRINQPQHF. CDR3 in DNA: TGCGCCAGCACCTCCGACGGACGGATTAATCAGCCCCAGCATTTT.

This clonotype was detected only a few times. The rearrangement uses TRBV6-5 and TRBJ2-1; D gene uncertain. CDR3 size: 14 residues. Germline V gene sequence: CDR1 MNHEY, CDR2 SVGAGI. The V and J ends lost 4 bases and 6 bases respectively, with 13 bases between them. CDR3 protein: CASSFRVRVNEQFF. The CDR3 DNA follows: TGTGCCAGCAGTTTTCGGGTTAGGGTCAATGAGCAGTTCTTC.

This clonotype was counted ten times or more. This rearrangement joins TRBV20-1 to TRBJ2-1, with 9 nucleotides matching TRBD2. This CDR3 region has 19 residues. The germline CDR1 and CDR2 sequences are DFQATT and SNEGSKA (reference sequence). J lost 0 bases, V lost 2 bases, and 14 bases had no gene match. CDR3 sequence reads: CSARPEGTSRARSYNEQFF. The CDR3 DNA follows: TGCAGTGCTAGACCCGAGGGGACTAGCCGAGCCCGCTCCTACAATGAGCAGTTCTTC.

This clonotype was counted ten times or more. For the CDR3, the DNA is TGTGCCAGCAGACACGGACAGTTCTCCGTCGAGACCCAGTACTTC. It specifies CASRHGQFSVETQYF. This sequence joins TRBV6-1 and TRBJ2-5; possible D gene TRBD1, 6 bases. The CDR3 has 15 amino acids. V dropped 6 bases and J dropped 5 bases, with 19 bases sitting between them. Germline CDR1 is MNHNS and CDR2 is SASEGT.

This clonotype was counted at least ten times. The chain recombines TRBV2 with TRBJ2-1, with 8 positions matching TRBD2. V shed 4 bases and J 7 bases; nucleotides not matched to a gene: 12. Per germline, CDR1 SNHLY and CDR2 FYNNEI. The CDR3 loop spans 16 amino acids. CDR3 sequence (DNA): TGTGCCAGCAGTGTTACCCCGGGCCGGGGGGGGAATGAGCAGTTCTTC. The encoded protein is CASSVTPGRGGNEQFF.

The chain has TRBV6-1 and TRBJ2-7; the match to TRBD1 covers 11 bases. The V and J ends lost 10 bases and 5 bases, in that order; junction bases with no gene match: 10. Per the germline V gene, CDR1 is MNHNS and CDR2 is SASEGT. The CDR3 sequence is 14 residues long. The CDR3 loop reads CATFGDRGRDEQYF. DNA for the CDR3: TGTGCCACCTTTGGGGACAGGGGGAGAGACGAGCAGTACTTC.

This clonotype was observed at least ten times. J is TRBJ1-1 and V is TRBV6-2 or TRBV6-3; 9 nucleotides align to TRBD1. The CDR3 length is 17 residues. V shed 2 bases, J shed 1 base, and the junction held 8 bases outside the gene matches. Germline CDR1 MNHEY, CDR2 SVGEGT. In DNA, the CDR3 is TGTGCCAGCAGTTACGCGACGGGACAGGGACGGAACACTGAAGCTTTCTTT. This translates into CASSYATGQGRNTEAFF.

This clonotype was counted at least ten times. The genes are TRBV29-1 and TRBJ2-7, with TRBD1 matching over 7 bases. This CDR3 is built from 12 residues. Trimming took 6 bases from V and 5 from J; bases not matched to a gene: 7. CDR1 SQVTM and CDR2 ANQGSEA come from the germline V gene. The CDR3 loop reads CSVVTGYHEQYF. The CDR3 DNA is TGCAGCGTAGTGACAGGGTACCACGAGCAGTACTTC.

This clonotype was detected many times. The chain uses TRBV10-3 and TRBJ2-3; D not resolved. In germline, CDR1 is ENHRY, CDR2 SYGVKD. Trimming removed 5 bases from V and 3 bases from J, with 12 bases in between. The CDR3 spans 14 residues. DNA for the CDR3: TGTGCCATCAGTTCGGTACGGTTGACAGATACGCAGTATTTT. It translates to CAISSVRLTDTQYF.

In this sample, this clonotype turned up many times. V and J are TRBV28 and TRBJ2-3; D is possibly TRBD2 (6 bases). This CDR3 is built from 13 residues. The V gene's germline CDR1 is MDHEN and CDR2 SYDVKM. Trimming stripped 3 bases from V and 5 bases from J, with 9 bases between. For the CDR3, the DNA is TGTGCCAGCAGTTTTGCGGAGGGAGATACGCAGTATTTT. Translation: CASSFAEGDTQYF. Together with reference TRBV28 and TRBJ2-3, the CDR3 gives the full variable domain: DVKVTQSSRYLVKRTGEKVFLECVQDMDHENMFWYRQDPGLGLRLIYFSYDVKMKEKGDIPEGYSVSREKKERFSLILESASTNQTSMYLCASSFAEGDTQYFGPGTRLTVL.

CDR3: CASTHGRSNTGELFF. CDR3 bases: TGTGCCAGCACCCATGGGCGATCGAACACCGGGGAGCTGTTTTTT. The V and J genes are TRBV7-9 and TRBJ2-2, with unresolved D. Trimming pared 7 bases from V and 0 bases from J, leaving 12 bases between. CDR1 and CDR2 (germline): SEHNR, FQNEAQ (reference sequence). The CDR3 is 15 amino acids.

This clonotype has a handful of counts. The V and J genes are TRBV10-1 and TRBJ2-3, with 7 bases aligning to TRBD2. V lost 4 bases, J lost 12 bases, and 4 bases stayed unmatched. Germline V gene lookup returns CDR1 WNHNN and CDR2 SYGVQD (reference sequence). The length of the CDR3 is 11 residues. The CDR3 DNA follows: TGCGCCAGCAGTGGAACTAGCGCCCAGTATTTT. This sequence encodes CASSGTSAQYF.

The chain's CDR3 is CAWCVPSGANVLTF. The CDR3 DNA is TGTGCCTGGTGCGTTCCCTCTGGGGCCAACGTCCTGACTTTC. This rearrangement joins TRBV30 to TRBJ2-6; the D is unclear. Per the germline V gene, CDR1 is GTSNPN and CDR2 is SVGIG (reference sequence). Trimming pared 5 bases from V and 0 bases from J, leaving 8 bases between. The CDR3 length is 14 residues. The complete variable domain, with remaining parts taken from reference TRBV30 and TRBJ2-6, reads SQTIHQWPATLVQPVGSPLSLECTVEGTSNPNLYWYRQAAGRGLQLLFYSVGIGQISSEVPQNLSASRPQDRQFILSSKKLLLSDSGFYLCAWCVPSGANVLTFGAGSRLTVL.

A few counts support this clonotype. J is TRBJ2-3 and V is TRBV9; D remains ambiguous. Per germline, CDR1 SGDLS and CDR2 YYNGEE. The germline V and J ends were trimmed by 0 bases and 2 bases, with 10 bases remaining between them. This CDR3 comprises 15 residues. CDR3 sequence: CASSVADADTDTQYF. The CDR3, as DNA: TGTGCCAGCAGCGTAGCTGATGCAGACACAGATACGCAGTATTTT.

The rearrangement joins TRBV7-3 to TRBJ2-3; D ambiguous. V lost 5 bases and J 0 bases, leaving 12 bases between the germline ends. CDR1 is SGHTA and CDR2 is FQGTGA in the germline V gene. The CDR3 spans 15 residues. The DNA for the CDR3 is TGTGCCAGCAGCCCCCGGCGTGCCAGCACAGATACGCAGTATTTT. Residues: CASSPRRASTDTQYF.

This clonotype occurred many times. As DNA, the CDR3 is TGTGCCAGCAGCTTATTGCCCCAGGGGACCTCCTACGAGCAGTACTTC. Protein product: CASSLLPQGTSYEQYF. The J gene is TRBJ2-7, the V gene TRBV11-2, with D possibly being TRBD1 (6 bases). Per germline, CDR1 SGHAT and CDR2 FQNNGV. V was cut by 2 bases and J by 0 bases, with 14 bases left in between. This CDR3 spans 16 amino acids.